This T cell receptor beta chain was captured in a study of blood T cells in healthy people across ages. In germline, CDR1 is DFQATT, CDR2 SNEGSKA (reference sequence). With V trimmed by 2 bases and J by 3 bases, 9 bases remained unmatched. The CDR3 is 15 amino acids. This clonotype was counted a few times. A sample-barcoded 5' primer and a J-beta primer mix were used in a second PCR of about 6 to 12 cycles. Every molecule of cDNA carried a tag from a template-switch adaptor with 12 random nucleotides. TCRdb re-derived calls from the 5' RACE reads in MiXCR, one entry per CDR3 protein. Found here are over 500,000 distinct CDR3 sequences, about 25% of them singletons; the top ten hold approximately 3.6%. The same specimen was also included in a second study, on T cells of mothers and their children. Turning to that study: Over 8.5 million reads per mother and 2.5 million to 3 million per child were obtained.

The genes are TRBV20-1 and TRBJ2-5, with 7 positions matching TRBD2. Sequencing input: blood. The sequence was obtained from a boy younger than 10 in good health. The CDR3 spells CSARRPAGPKETQYF. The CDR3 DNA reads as TGCAGTGCTAGAAGGCCAGCGGGGCCGAAAGAGACCCAGTACTTC.